The text below deals with one T cell receptor (beta chain). The sample comes from a study of blood T cell repertoires in COVID-19. This CDR3 comprises 18 residues. Germline CDR1 is LNHNV and CDR2 is YYDKDF (reference sequence). J was trimmed by 2 bases and V by 5 bases; bases with no gene match: 14. Per the study methods: Amplification of reference gene primers provided the estimated nucleated cell counts. The assay was immunoSEQ multiplex PCR, and TCRdb's table has in-frame clones only and misses some. V, J and clone size are taken as reported in that table, and D and trimming were inferred from the DNA itself. The sample has approximately 240,000 clones; about four fifths are singletons.

This chain connects TRBV15 to TRBJ2-1; TRBD2 matches 8 bases. This TCR came from a woman in her twenties or thirties who had recovered from COVID-19. The sample comprised peripheral blood. CDR3 bases: TGTGCCACCAGCGGCGGGACTAGTGAAATCCTGCCCTACAATGAGCAGTTCTTC. This codes for CATSGGTSEILPYNEQFF. Complete variable domain (other parts from reference TRBV15 and TRBJ2-1): DAMVIQNPRYQVTQFGKPVTLSCSQTLNHNVMYWYQQKSSQAPKLLFHYYDKDFNNEADTPDNFQSRRPNTSFCFLDIRSPGLGDTAMYLCATSGGTSEILPYNEQFFGPGTRLTVL.